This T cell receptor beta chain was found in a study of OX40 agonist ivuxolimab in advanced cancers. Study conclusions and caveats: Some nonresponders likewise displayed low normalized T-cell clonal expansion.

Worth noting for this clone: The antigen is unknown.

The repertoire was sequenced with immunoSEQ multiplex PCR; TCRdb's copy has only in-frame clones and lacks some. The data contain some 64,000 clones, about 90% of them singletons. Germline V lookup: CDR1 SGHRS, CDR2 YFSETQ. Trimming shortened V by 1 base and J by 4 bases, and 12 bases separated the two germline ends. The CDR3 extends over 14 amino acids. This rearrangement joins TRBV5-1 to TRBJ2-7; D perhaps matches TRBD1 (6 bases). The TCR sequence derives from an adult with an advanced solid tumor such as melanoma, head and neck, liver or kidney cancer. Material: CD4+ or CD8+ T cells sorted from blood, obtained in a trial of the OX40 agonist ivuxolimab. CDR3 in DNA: TGCGCCAGCAGCTTGACAGGGAAAGGGTACGAGCAGTACTTC. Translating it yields CASSLTGKGYEQYF. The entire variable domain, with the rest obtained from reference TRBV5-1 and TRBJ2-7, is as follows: KAGVTQTPRYLIKTRGQQVTLSCSPISGHRSVSWYQQTPGQGLQFLFEYFSETQRNKGNFPGRFSGRQFSNSRSEMNVSTLELGDSALYLCASSLTGKGYEQYFGPGTRLTVT.